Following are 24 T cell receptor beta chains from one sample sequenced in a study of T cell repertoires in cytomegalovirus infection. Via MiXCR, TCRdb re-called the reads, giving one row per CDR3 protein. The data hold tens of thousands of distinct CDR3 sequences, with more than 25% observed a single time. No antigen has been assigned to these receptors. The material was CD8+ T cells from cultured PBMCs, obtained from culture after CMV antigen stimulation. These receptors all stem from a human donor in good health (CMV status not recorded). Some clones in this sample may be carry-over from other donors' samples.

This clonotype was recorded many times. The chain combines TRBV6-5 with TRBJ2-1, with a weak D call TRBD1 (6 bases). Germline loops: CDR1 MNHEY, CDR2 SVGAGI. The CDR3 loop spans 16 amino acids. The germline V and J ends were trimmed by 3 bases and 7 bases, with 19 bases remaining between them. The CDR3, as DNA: TGTGCCAGCAGTTATTCTGGGGGCCGGGGTACGAATGAGCAGTTCTTC. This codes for CASSYSGGRGTNEQFF.

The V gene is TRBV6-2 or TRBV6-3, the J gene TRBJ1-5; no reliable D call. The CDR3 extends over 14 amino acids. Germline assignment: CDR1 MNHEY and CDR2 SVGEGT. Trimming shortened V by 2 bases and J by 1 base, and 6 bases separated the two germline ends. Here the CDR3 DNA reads TGTGCCAGCAGTTACGGAGAGAGCAATCAGCCCCAGCATTTT. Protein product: CASSYGESNQPQHF.

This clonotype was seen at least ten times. This chain's CDR3 is CASTYTGGAGTGELFF. CDR3 in DNA: TGTGCCAGCACATATACAGGGGGCGCGGGCACCGGGGAGCTGTTTTTT. This chain connects TRBV7-2 to TRBJ2-2, with 9 bases matching TRBD1. Unmatched junction bases numbered 10, after V lost 7 bases and J lost 4 bases. This CDR3 contains 16 residues. CDR1 and CDR2 (germline): SGHTA, FQGNSA.

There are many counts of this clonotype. DNA for the CDR3: TGTGCCAGCAGCTCCCGCCCCGCCGGGGAATGGGAGACCCAGTACTTC. It codes for CASSSRPAGEWETQYF. This chain uses TRBV7-6 with TRBJ2-5; a weak D match, TRBD2 (5 bases). CDR1 is SGHVS, CDR2 FNYEAQ, per germline. The CDR3 runs to 16 residues. V dropped 4 bases and J dropped 5 bases, with 20 bases sitting between them.

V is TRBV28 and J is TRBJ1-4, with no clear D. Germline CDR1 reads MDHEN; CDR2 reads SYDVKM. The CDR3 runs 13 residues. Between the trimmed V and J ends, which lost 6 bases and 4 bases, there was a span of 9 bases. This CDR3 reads CASSWLFNEKLFF. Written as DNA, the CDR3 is TGTGCCAGCAGCTGGTTGTTTAATGAAAAACTGTTTTTT.

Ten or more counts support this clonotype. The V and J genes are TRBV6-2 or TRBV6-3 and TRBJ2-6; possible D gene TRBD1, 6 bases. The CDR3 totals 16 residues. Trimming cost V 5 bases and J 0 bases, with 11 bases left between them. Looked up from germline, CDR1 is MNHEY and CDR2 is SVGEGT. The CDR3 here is CASSRQAPSGANVLTF. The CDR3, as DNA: TGTGCCAGCAGTAGACAGGCCCCCTCTGGGGCCAACGTCCTGACTTTC.

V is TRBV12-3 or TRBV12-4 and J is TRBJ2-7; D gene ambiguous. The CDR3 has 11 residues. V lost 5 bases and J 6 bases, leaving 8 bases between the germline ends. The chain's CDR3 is CASSARTEQYF. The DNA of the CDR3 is TGTGCCAGCAGTGCCCGGACCGAGCAGTACTTC.

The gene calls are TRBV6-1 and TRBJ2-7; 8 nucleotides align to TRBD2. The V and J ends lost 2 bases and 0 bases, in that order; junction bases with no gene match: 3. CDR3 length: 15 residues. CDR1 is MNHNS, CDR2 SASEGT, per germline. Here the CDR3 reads CASSEFSGASYEQYF. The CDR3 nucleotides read TGTGCCAGCAGTGAATTTAGCGGGGCCTCCTACGAGCAGTACTTC.

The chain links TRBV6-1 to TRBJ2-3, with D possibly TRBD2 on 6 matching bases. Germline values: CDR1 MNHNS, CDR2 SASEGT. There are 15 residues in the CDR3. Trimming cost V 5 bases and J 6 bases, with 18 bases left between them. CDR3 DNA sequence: TGTGCCAGCAGTTACGGGGCGGGAATGTCGGATACGCAGTATTTT. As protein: CASSYGAGMSDTQYF.

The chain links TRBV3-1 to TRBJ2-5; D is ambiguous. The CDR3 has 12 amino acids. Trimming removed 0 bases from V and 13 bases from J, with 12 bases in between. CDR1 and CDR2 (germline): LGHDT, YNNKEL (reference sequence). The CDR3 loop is CASSQDSRVPYF. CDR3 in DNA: TGTGCCAGCAGCCAAGATTCCCGAGTCCCGTACTTC.

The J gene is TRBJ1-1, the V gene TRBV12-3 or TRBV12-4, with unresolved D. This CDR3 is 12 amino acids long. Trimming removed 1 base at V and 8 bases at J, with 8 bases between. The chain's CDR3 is CASSLVKPEAFF. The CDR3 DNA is TGTGCCAGCAGTTTAGTGAAGCCCGAAGCTTTCTTT.

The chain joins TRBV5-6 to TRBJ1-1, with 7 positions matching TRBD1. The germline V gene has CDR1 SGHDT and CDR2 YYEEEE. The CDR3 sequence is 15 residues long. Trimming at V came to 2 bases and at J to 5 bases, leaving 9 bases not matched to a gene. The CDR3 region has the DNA TGTGCCAGCAGCTTAACGACAGGGACGAATACTGAAGCTTTCTTT. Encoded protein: CASSLTTGTNTEAFF.

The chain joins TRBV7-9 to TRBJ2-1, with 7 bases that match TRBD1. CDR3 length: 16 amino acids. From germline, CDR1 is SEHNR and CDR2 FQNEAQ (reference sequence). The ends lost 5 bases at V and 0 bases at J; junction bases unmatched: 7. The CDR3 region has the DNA TGTGCCAGCAGCCAACAGGGGATAGGCTCCTACAATGAGCAGTTCTTC. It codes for CASSQQGIGSYNEQFF.

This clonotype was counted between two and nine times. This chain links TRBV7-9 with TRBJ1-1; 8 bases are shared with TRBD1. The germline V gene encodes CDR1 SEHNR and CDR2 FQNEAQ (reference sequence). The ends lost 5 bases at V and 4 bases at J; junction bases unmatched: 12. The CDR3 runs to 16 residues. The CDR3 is CASSPPATGGGTEAFF. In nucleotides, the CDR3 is TGTGCCAGCAGCCCGCCCGCAACAGGGGGAGGCACTGAAGCTTTCTTT.

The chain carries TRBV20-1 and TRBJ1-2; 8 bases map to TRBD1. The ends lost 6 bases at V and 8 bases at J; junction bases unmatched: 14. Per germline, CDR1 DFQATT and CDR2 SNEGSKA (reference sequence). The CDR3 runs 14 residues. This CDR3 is CSAAGTGDSGGYTF. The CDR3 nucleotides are TGCAGTGCGGCCGGGACAGGCGACTCCGGCGGCTACACCTTC.

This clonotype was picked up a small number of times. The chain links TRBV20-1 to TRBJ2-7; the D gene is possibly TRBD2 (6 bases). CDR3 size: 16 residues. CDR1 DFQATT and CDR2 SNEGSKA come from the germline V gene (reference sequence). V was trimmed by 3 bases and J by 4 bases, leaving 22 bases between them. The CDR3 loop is CSARGLFERATYEQYF. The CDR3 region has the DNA TGCAGTGCTAGGGGCCTTTTTGAGCGGGCAACTTACGAGCAGTACTTC.

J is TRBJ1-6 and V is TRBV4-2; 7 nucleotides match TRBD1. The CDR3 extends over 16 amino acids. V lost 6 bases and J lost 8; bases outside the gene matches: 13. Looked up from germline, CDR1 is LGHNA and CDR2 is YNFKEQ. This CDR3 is CASSPDRDEIYSPLHF. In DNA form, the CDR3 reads TGTGCCAGCAGTCCAGACAGGGACGAGATTTATTCACCCCTCCACTTT.

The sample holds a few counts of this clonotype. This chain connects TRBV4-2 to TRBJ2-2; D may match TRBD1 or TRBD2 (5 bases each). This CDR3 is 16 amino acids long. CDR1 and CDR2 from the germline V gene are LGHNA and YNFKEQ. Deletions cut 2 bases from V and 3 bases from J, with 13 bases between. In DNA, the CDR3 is TGTGCCAGCAGCCAAAGGGGAGCAGGAGACACCGGGGAGCTGTTTTTT. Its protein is CASSQRGAGDTGELFF.

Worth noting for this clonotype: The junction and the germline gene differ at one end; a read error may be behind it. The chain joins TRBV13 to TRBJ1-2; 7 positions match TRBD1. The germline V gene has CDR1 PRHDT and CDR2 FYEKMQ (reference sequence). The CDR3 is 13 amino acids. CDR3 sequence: CASSLDPGQPTYF. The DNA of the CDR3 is TGTGCCAGCAGCTTAGACCCGGGACAGCCCACCTACTTC.

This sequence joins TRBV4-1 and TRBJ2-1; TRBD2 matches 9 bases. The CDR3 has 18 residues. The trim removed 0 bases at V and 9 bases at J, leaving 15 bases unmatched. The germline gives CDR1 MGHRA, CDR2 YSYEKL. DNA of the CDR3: TGCGCCAGCAGCCAAGATTTGGCGGGGGGGGGTCTAGGGAGTGAGCAGTTCTTC. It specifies CASSQDLAGGGLGSEQFF.

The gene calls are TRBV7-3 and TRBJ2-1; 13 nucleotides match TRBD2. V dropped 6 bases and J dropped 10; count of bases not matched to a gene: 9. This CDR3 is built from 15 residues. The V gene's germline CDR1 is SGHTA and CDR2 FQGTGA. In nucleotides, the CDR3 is TGTGCCAGCAGGCCCACTAGCGGGGGGGCAGGCGAGCAGTTCTTC. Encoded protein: CASRPTSGGAGEQFF. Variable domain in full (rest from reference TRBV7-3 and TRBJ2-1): GAGVSQTPSNKVTEKGKYVELRCDPISGHTALYWYRQSLGQGPEFLIYFQGTGAADDSGLPNDRFFAVRPEGSVSTLKIQRTERGDSAVYLCASRPTSGGAGEQFFGPGTRLTVL.

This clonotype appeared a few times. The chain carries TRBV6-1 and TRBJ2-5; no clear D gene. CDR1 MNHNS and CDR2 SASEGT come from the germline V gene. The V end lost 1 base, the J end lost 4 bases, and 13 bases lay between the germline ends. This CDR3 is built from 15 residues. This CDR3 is CASSEGLALVETQYF. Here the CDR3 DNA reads TGTGCCAGCAGTGAAGGGTTGGCGTTGGTAGAGACCCAGTACTTC.

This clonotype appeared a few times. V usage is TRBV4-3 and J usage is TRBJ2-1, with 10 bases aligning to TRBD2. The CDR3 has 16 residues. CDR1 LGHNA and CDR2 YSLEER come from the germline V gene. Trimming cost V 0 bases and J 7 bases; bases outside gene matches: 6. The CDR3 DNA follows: TGCGCCAGCAGCCAAGAAGCAGCGGGGGGGCGGAATGAGCAGTTCTTC. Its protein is CASSQEAAGGRNEQFF.

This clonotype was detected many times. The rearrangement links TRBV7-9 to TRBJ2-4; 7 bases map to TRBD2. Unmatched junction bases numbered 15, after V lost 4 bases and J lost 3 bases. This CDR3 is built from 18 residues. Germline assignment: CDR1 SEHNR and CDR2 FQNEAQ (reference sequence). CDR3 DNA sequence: TGTGCCAGCAGCTCCAACACCAATATGGCGGGGGTCAAAAACATTCAGTACTTC. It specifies CASSSNTNMAGVKNIQYF.